Sequencing of this TCR beta chain was carried out in a study of Graves' ophthalmopathy and Graves' hyperthyroidism (dated by TCRdb to the late 2010s). The study in broad terms: Peripheral blood was collected at initial diagnosis, before any treatment. TCR beta repertoire signatures were used to distinguish Graves' ophthalmopathy from Graves' hyperthyroidism and to predict progression to ophthalmopathy. In total, some 130 blood samples were TCR-sequenced: roughly 45 ophthalmopathy, about 75 hyperthyroidism and roughly 17 hyperthyroidism-to-ophthalmopathy patients. A discovery set of 95 to 100 patients (more than 40 ophthalmopathy, 55 to 60 stable hyperthyroidism) was enrolled to explore V-J signatures distinguishing ophthalmopathy from hyperthyroidism. For independent validation, a separate cohort was made up of approximately 19 hyperthyroidism patients plus 17 patients who later progressed from hyperthyroidism to ophthalmopathy. In about 6 hyperthyroidism patients, T-cell repertoires of thyroid tissue and blood were compared. Following sampling, methimazole starting at 30 mg daily was administered to hyperthyroidism patients, and high-dose intravenous methylprednisolone was administered to ophthalmopathy patients. The paper's findings and limits, for the study overall: Most of the expanded thyroid clonotypes with a frequency above 0.001 were also detected in blood, and it was suggested that the thyroid immune response may be reflected by blood repertoires. Sample size was not predetermined statistically, and investigators were not blinded to group allocation. In validation, the model predicted ophthalmopathy progression with about 70% sensitivity and approximately 75% specificity; around twelve predicted patients were CT-confirmed with GO in a median of approximately 6.5 months. The 13-signature model separated ophthalmopathy from stable hyperthyroidism with roughly 90% sensitivity and about 81% specificity in cross-validation, and 80%/75% in the test set.

Patients with ophthalmopathy had moderately to severely active disease, with a Clinical Activity Score of 3 or more, a NOSPECS grade of 4 or more, and a disease duration of less than 3 months. Anyone with other autoimmune diseases, uncontrolled infections, pregnancy or lactation was excluded from the study. Clinical symptoms, serum thyroxine, TRAb, thyroid ultrasound and orbital computed tomography formed the basis of the diagnosis. PBMCs were isolated from about 9.2 ml of fresh peripheral blood by Ficoll-Paque density gradient centrifugation. Trizol reagent was used to extract the total RNA, and its quality was then checked on an Agilent 2100 Bioanalyzer. TCR beta CDR3 regions were amplified from RNA transcripts for repertoire sequencing. The first round of RT-PCR was done with HTBI primers and the Qiagen OneStep RT-PCR kit, and was followed by a second round of multiplex PCR, then size selection and purification. Libraries were sequenced on an Illumina HiSeq2000 using paired-end 100 bp reads. The study's own analysis went as follows. Reads were processed with SOAPnuke, discarding reads with adapters, uncalled bases, mean Phred below 15, or no exact constant-primer or identifier match. High-quality paired reads were merged with COPE v1.2.5. Each unique nucleotide sequence was defined as a clonotype, and clonotypes were aligned to IMGT TRB V, D and J references with MiTCR v1.1. The analysis was limited to V-J combinations with a frequency above 0.0001, which together covered 98% to 99.2% of repertoires. For each V-J combination, a TCR clonal expansion and chaos score was defined as the ratio of F50 clonal expansion to chaos observed in the TCRdist matrix. Welch's t-statistics and random forest were used to narrow the features down to about a dozen V-J combinations, which were then fed into a naive Bayes classifier. The Morisita-Horn index was used to measure how similar the thyroid and blood repertoires were. TCRdb applied fastp at Q25 and MiXCR to the public reads, then kept only in-frame beta chains. Each CDR3 protein gets just one entry, which takes the most common genes and DNA from the rows behind it. The V and J calls and clone size are TCRdb's, not the authors'. The sample table shows 650,000 to 900,000 distinct CDR3 sequences, and roughly two fifths are seen once. The ten most abundant clones make up approximately 43% of the sample.

The CDR3 has 13 amino acids, counting both end residues. The retained sequence is limited to the CDR3, 39 bases, with the frame set at the first base. The germline V gene yields SGHRS for CDR1 and YFSETQ for CDR2. Trimming removed 0 bases from V and 6 bases from J, leaving 9 bases between the germline ends. In regard to this clonotype: What antigen it recognizes has not been identified. The CDR3 carries no conserved terminal phenylalanine or tryptophan, so it likely arises from a read error.

The sample was peripheral blood. This clonotype was sampled from an adult man with Graves' ophthalmopathy. The receptor chain draws on TRBV5-1 and TRBJ1-1; no D gene can be assigned with confidence. The CDR3 loop reads CASSLAGGSEAFL. The nucleotide sequence reads TGCGCCAGCAGCTTGGCCGGCGGGTCTGAAGCTTTCCTT.